The clone carrying this T cell receptor (beta chain) has ten or more counts. The record originates from a study of response to subunit inactivated influenza vaccine. TCRdb recomputed calls from the RT-PCR reads with MiXCR, one row per CDR3 protein. The table includes under 500,000 distinct CDR3 sequences, 9.5% to 12% detected once. J lost 6 bases, V lost 1 base, and 7 bases had no gene match. The length of the CDR3 is 16 residues. Germline assignment: CDR1 SGHRS and CDR2 YFSETQ. This TCR derives from a man aged 45-60 years who received an inactivated influenza vaccine. The V call is TRBV5-1, the J call TRBJ2-1; 10 bases fit TRBD2. Sample: PBMCs from blood, taken 40 to 50 days after vaccination. The CDR3 region is CASSLYSGGSSNEQFF. CDR3 bases: TGCGCCAGCAGCTTGTATAGCGGGGGGTCGAGCAATGAGCAGTTCTTC.